Presented here are 10 T cell receptor beta chains from one specimen sequenced in a study of T cells in Graves' hyperthyroidism and ophthalmopathy (dated 2019 in TCRdb). The library came from multiplex PCR. TCRdb names Illumina HiSeq 2000 as the instrument used. The TCR beta CDR3 regions were amplified from the RNA transcripts. For the first round of RT-PCR on the TCR CDR3, the HTBI primer set was used together with the Qiagen OneStep RT-PCR kit. The public sequencing data were trimmed at Q25 with fastp and processed into clonotypes with MiXCR by TCRdb, which kept only in-frame beta chains. Rows with one shared CDR3 protein collapse into an entry with the most common genes and DNA. Here the sample has some 600,000 distinct CDR3 sequences; more than 11% occur a single time. Together, the top ten hold almost 6% of the sample. The sample was blood. The receptors here all came from a woman aged 30 to 39 with Graves' hyperthyroidism that later progressed to Graves' ophthalmopathy.

This clonotype was seen repeatedly, ten times or more. J is TRBJ2-3 and V is TRBV29-1, with a tentative D call TRBD2 (6 bases). The CDR3 extends over 14 amino acids. The germline V gene has CDR1 SQVTM and CDR2 ANQGSEA. V dropped 1 base and J dropped 3 bases, with 11 bases sitting between them. The CDR3: CSVEAGALTDTQYF. The CDR3 DNA sequence: TGCAGCGTTGAAGCGGGAGCTTTAACAGATACGCAGTATTTT.

The genes are TRBV30 and TRBJ1-2; TRBD1 matches 8 bases. Per the germline V gene, CDR1 is GTSNPN and CDR2 is SVGIG (reference sequence). The V and J ends lost 1 base and 6 bases, in that order; junction bases with no gene match: 10. The length of the CDR3 is 15 residues. The CDR3 nucleotides are TGTGCCTGGAGTGCAAATGACAGGGGTCGCCATGGCTACACCTTC. This gives the protein CAWSANDRGRHGYTF.

V gene TRBV13 combines with J gene TRBJ2-7; perhaps TRBD1 as D (5 bases). The CDR3 runs to 14 residues. Germline CDR1 reads PRHDT; CDR2 reads FYEKMQ (reference sequence). V was trimmed by 5 bases and J by 2 bases, leaving 13 bases between them. Here the CDR3 reads CASSPPTATYEQYF. DNA for the CDR3: TGTGCCAGCAGCCCCCCGACAGCAACCTACGAGCAGTACTTC.

This clonotype was counted ten times or more. The chain has TRBV24-1 and TRBJ2-3, with D tentatively TRBD1 or TRBD2 (6 bases each). Germline V gene lookup returns CDR1 KGHDR and CDR2 SFDVKD. This CDR3 is 14 amino acids long. The germline V and J ends were trimmed by 4 bases and 7 bases, with 14 bases remaining between them. DNA of the CDR3: TGTGCCACCAGTGAGGGACAAGGGAGGAATACGCAGTATTTT. Its protein is CATSEGQGRNTQYF.

The chain is built from TRBV5-4 and TRBJ2-5; 10 nucleotides match TRBD2. Germline V gives CDR1 SGHNT, CDR2 YYREEE (reference sequence). Trimming cost V 0 bases and J 5 bases; bases outside gene matches: 10. This CDR3 contains 17 residues. The CDR3 DNA sequence: TGTGCCAGCAGCTTGGGGGGGGCTAGCGGGAGACGGGAGACCCAGTACTTC. Protein: CASSLGGASGRRETQYF.

This clonotype has more than one count but fewer than ten. The chain recombines TRBV4-1 with TRBJ2-2; D remains ambiguous. V shed 2 bases and J shed 2 bases, with 6 bases lying between them. Germline assignment: CDR1 MGHRA and CDR2 YSYEKL. The CDR3 length is 14 residues. The CDR3 DNA sequence: TGCGCCAGCAGCCAATCTAGTAACACCGGGGAGCTGTTTTTT. Protein product: CASSQSSNTGELFF.

The V gene is TRBV2, the J gene TRBJ2-5; 10 nucleotides match TRBD2. Germline V gene sequence: CDR1 SNHLY, CDR2 FYNNEI. The CDR3 is 16 residues long. V gave up 2 bases and J gave up 4 bases; unmatched junction bases: 7. The CDR3: CASSETSGDPRETQYF. The CDR3 nucleotides read TGTGCCAGCAGTGAAACTAGCGGGGACCCTCGAGAGACCCAGTACTTC.

This clonotype was counted many times. The V gene is TRBV6-1, the J gene TRBJ1-1, with 9 positions matching TRBD1. Germline V gives CDR1 MNHNS, CDR2 SASEGT. The V and J ends lost 7 bases and 5 bases, in that order; junction bases with no gene match: 14. The CDR3 consists of 16 residues. The CDR3 loop is CASTPRPGQGITEAFF. CDR3 in DNA: TGTGCCAGCACTCCACGTCCGGGACAGGGCATAACTGAAGCTTTCTTT.

This clonotype has at least ten counts. The chain is built from TRBV20-1 and TRBJ2-2, with D perhaps TRBD2 (5 bases). The CDR3 extends over 13 amino acids. Germline lookup yields CDR1 DFQATT and CDR2 SNEGSKA (reference sequence). The V and J ends lost 4 bases and 5 bases respectively, with 11 bases between them. CDR3 sequence reads: CSAKDWGTGELFF. The CDR3 bases are TGCAGTGCTAAGGACTGGGGAACCGGGGAGCTGTTTTTT.

This clonotype was detected a few times. This chain joins TRBV11-3 and TRBJ1-1; D remains ambiguous. V lost 3 bases and J lost 0, with 8 bases in between. Germline V gene lookup returns CDR1 SGHNT and CDR2 YENEEA. There are 14 residues in the CDR3. CDR3 sequence (DNA): TGTGCCAGCAGCTTTTACAGCATGAACACTGAAGCTTTCTTT. It encodes CASSFYSMNTEAFF.